This is a list of T cell receptor beta chains from one sample in a study of blood T cell repertoires in COVID-19. Measured with immunoSEQ multiplex PCR; TCRdb has only the in-frame clones, and not every one. The table shows 150,000 or so clones, with around four fifths occurring only once. Sequencing used PBMCs or T cells enriched from blood (not recorded which). These TCRs come from a woman between 50 and 59 years old in a cohort exposed to, infected with or recovered from COVID-19 (not recorded which). Both conserved end residues are trimmed from each CDR3. D genes are given only for firm matches. A row's size may be missing; if present it is once, few, many or a size class.

NA TRBV7-3 TRBD1 ASSLTPGQFAGELF
once TRBV27 NA ASRDRNTEAF
NA TRBV6-5 NA ASSHRAGELF
NA TRBV19 NA ASSITGRQRNTEAF
NA TRBV27 TRBD1 ASSSRTGSGIETQY
NA TRBV7-2 NA ASSLGGQPQH
few TRBV19 TRBD1 ASSLRTGGQGEQF
few TRBV19 TRBD1 ASSAPGGRNTEAF
NA TRBV4-1 TRBD2 ASSQGLLAGWRDTQY
NA TRBV7-3 NA ASSLSGGLNTEAF
NA TRBV2 NA ASTRTARSSTNEKLF
NA TRBV9 NA ASSVLGLEGMNTEAF
NA TRBV19 NA ASSPDRNNSPLH
many TRBV6-5 NA ASSQTGNTYGYT
NA TRBV4-1 NA ASSPGYRRSLDGEKLF
NA TRBV19 TRBD2 ASSGGGGARD
NA TRBV3-1/TRBV3-2 NA ASSQTGAEAF
NA TRBV7-2 TRBD1 ASSPRPDRPGEQY
once TRBV6-5 NA ASSYVPPGQGEKLF
NA TRBV11-2 TRBD2 ASSLSISGRLGQETQY
NA TRBV5-3 TRBD1 ARSYGQGTTGNTIY
NA TRBV2 TRBD2 ASSVAGGPYNEQF
NA TRBV7-8 TRBD2 ASSLVAGGSTDTQY
NA TRBV11-2 NA ASSFGSSGANVLT
NA TRBV27 NA ASSRFPGTYNEQF
NA TRBV12-3/TRBV12-4 NA ASSSLETQY
NA TRBV5-1 TRBD1 ASSWTGKAYEQY
NA TRBV2 NA ATTQDVGRSYNSPLH
NA TRBV19 NA ASTHSGGQYGYT
NA TRBV19 TRBD1 ASSYRDRDTQY
NA TRBV30 NA AWAPGKEKLF
NA TRBV6-6 NA ASSYSQAKNIQY
NA TRBV24-1 TRBD1 ATRDRGTDTQY
NA TRBV5-4 NA ASSLGGQGSYEQY
NA TRBV28 NA ASREAGSNEKLF
NA TRBV28 NA ASTPNGGVNYGYT
NA TRBV29-1 TRBD1 SYRDRRDSPLH
NA TRBV7-2 NA ASSLGRGVDEQF
NA TRBV6-2/TRBV6-3 TRBD1 ASSPRDRGVPDTQY
NA TRBV9 TRBD2 ASSEGTRGPGELF
NA TRBV15 NA ATSPHGDIDEAQY
NA TRBV28 NA ASRARTDHGNQPQH
NA TRBV5-1 TRBD1 ASSSTGEPNSPLH
many TRBV18 TRBD1 ASSLTGDLTDTQY
NA TRBV28 TRBD1 ASSFRDRGTYEQY
once TRBV19 NA ASSHRGNEQF
NA TRBV18 NA ASSPLKQETQY
NA TRBV28 NA ASRLGEYTQY
NA TRBV7-9 NA ASSFWGVNEQF
NA TRBV5-5 TRBD2 ASSSLLAGVDGWNIQY
NA TRBV7-3 NA ASSPAFAGGYT
NA TRBV6-2/TRBV6-3 TRBD1 ASSQQGAVGTDTQY
NA TRBV7-2 NA ASSLVGSQNEQF
NA TRBV30 NA ASGQINSNQPQH
NA TRBV6-4 TRBD2 ASSFLAGGPNEQF
NA TRBV30 TRBD1 AWSYLGQGRYEQY
few TRBV6-5 NA ASSYSVGANEQY
NA TRBV7-2 TRBD1 ASSSNNRPWTGGNIQY
NA TRBV15 NA ATSRDSLAGTYEQY
NA TRBV24-1 NA ATQAPTSGANVLT